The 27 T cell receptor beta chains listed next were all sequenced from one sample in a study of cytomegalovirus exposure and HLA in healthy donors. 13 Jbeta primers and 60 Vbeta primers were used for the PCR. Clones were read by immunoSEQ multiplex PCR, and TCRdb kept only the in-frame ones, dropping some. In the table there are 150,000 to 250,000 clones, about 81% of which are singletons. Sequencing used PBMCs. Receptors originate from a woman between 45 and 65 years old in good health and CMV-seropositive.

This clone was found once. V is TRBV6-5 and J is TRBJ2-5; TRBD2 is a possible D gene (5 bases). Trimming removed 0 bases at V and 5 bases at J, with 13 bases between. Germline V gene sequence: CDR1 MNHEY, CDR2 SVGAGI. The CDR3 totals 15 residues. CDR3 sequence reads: CASSYSNVGGETQYF. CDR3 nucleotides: TGTGCCAGCAGTTACTCGAATGTGGGCGGGGAGACCCAGTACTTC.

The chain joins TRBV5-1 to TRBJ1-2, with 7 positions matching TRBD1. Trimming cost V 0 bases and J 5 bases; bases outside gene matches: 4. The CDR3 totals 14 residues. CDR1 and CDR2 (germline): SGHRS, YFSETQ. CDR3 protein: CASSLADRVYGYTF. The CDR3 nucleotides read TGCGCCAGCAGCTTGGCAGACAGGGTTTATGGCTACACCTTC.

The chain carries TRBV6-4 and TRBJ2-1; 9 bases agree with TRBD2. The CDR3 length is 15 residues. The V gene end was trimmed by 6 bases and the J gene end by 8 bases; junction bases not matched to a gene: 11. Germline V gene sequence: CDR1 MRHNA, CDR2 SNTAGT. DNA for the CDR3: TGTGCCAGCAGCGAAATGGGGACTAGCTGGCATGAGCAGTTCTTC. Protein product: CASSEMGTSWHEQFF.

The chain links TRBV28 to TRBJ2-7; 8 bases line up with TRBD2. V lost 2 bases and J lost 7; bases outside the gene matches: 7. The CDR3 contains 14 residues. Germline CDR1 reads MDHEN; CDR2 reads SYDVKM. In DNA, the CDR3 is TGTGCCAGCAGTTTAATCGGGGGGGGAGGTGAGCAGTACTTC. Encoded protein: CASSLIGGGGEQYF. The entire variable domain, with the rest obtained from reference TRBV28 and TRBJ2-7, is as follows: DVKVTQSSRYLVKRTGEKVFLECVQDMDHENMFWYRQDPGLGLRLIYFSYDVKMKEKGDIPEGYSVSREKKERFSLILESASTNQTSMYLCASSLIGGGGEQYFGPGTRLTVT.

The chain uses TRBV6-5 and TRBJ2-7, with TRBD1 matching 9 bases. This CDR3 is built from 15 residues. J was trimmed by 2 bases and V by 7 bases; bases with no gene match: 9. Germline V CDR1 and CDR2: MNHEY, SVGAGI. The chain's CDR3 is CASTMVGTGPYEQYF. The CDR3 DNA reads TGTGCCAGCACCATGGTCGGGACAGGGCCCTACGAGCAGTACTTC.

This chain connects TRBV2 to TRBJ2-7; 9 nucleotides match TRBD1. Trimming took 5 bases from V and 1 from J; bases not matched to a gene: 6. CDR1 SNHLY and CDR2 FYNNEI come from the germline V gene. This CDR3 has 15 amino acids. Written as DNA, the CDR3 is TGTGCCAGCAGTCTACGACAGGGGGGGTCCTACGAGCAGTACTTC. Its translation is CASSLRQGGSYEQYF.

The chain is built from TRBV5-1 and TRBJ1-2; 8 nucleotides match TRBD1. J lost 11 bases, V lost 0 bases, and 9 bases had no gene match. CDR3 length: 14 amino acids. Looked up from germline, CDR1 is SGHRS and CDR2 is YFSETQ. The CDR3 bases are TGCGCCAGCAGCTTGGCCCCCGGACAGGGCTCGTACACCTTC. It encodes CASSLAPGQGSYTF.

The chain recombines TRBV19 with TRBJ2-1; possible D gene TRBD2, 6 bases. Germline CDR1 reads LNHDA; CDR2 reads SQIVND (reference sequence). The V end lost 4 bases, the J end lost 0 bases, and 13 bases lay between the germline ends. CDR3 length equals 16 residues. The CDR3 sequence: CASSTGGASSYNEQFF. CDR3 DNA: TGTGCCAGTAGTACTGGCGGGGCGAGCTCCTACAATGAGCAGTTCTTC.

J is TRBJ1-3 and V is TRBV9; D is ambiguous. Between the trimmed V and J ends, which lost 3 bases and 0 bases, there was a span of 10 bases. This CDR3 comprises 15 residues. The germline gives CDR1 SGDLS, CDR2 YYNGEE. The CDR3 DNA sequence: TGTGCCAGCAGCGCAACAGTGTCCTCTGGAAACACCATATATTTT. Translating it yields CASSATVSSGNTIYF.

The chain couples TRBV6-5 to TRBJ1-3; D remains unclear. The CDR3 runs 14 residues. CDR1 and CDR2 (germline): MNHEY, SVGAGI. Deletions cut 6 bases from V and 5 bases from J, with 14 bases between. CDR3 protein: CASSPLAVRNTIYF. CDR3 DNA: TGTGCCAGCAGCCCTCTGGCGGTGCGAAACACCATATATTTT.

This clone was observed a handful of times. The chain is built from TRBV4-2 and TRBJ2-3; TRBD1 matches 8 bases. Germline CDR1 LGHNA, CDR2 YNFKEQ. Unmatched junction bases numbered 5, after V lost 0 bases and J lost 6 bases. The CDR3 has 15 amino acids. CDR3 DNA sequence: TGTGCCAGCAGCCAAGATCCGGACAGGGTGGATACGCAGTATTTT. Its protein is CASSQDPDRVDTQYF.

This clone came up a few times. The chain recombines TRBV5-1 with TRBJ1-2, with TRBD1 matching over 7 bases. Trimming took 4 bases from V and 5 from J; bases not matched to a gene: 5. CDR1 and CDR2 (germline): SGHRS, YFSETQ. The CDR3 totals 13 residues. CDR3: CASSGGGLYGYTF. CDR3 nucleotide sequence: TGCGCCAGCAGCGGAGGGGGCCTATATGGCTACACCTTC.

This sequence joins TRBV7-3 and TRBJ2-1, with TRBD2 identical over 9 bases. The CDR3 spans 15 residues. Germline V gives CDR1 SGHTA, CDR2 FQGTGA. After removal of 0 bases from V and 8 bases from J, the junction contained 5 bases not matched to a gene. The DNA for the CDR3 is TGTGCCAGCAGCTTAACTTCTAGCGGGGAGGATGAGCAGTTCTTC. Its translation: CASSLTSSGEDEQFF.

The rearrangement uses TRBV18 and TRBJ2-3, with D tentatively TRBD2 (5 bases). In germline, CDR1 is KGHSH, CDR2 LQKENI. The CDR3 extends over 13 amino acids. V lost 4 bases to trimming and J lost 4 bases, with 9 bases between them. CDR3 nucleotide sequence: TGTGCCAGCTCACAACTGGACTCAGATACGCAGTATTTT. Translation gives CASSQLDSDTQYF.

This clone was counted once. The CDR3 DNA reads as TGTGCCAGCAGTTTAGCGGGGGCCTACAATGAGCAGTTCTTC. It specifies CASSLAGAYNEQFF. This rearrangement joins TRBV2 to TRBJ2-1, with 9 bases that match TRBD2. V gave up 5 bases and J gave up 2 bases; unmatched junction bases: 1. This CDR3 contains 14 residues. The V gene's germline CDR1 is SNHLY and CDR2 FYNNEI.

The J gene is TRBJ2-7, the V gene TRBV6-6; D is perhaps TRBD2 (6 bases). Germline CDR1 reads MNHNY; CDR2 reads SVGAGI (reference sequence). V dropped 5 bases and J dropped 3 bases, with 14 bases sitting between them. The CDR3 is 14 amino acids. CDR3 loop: CASSDTGDVYEQYF. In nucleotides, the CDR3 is TGTGCCAGCAGTGATACGGGGGACGTCTACGAGCAGTACTTC.

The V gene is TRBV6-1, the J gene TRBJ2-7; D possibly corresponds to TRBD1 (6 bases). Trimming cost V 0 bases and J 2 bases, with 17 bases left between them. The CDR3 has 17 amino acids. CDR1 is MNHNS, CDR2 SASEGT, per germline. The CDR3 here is CASSEAISRTVPYEQYF. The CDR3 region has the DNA TGTGCCAGCAGTGAAGCGATTTCCCGGACAGTGCCCTACGAGCAGTACTTC.

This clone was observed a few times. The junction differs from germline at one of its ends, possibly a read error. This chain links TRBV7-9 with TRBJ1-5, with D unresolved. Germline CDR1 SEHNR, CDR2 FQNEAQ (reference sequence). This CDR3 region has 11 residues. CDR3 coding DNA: TGTTCCAGCGGCCACAATCAGCCCCAGCATTTT. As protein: CSSGHNQPQHF.

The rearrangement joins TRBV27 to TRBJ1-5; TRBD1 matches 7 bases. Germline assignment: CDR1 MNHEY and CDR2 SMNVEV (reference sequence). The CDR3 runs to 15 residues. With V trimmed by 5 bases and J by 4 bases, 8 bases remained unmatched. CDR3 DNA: TGTGCCAGCAGTCCAGGGGACAGCACTAATCAGCCCCAGCATTTT. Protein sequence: CASSPGDSTNQPQHF.

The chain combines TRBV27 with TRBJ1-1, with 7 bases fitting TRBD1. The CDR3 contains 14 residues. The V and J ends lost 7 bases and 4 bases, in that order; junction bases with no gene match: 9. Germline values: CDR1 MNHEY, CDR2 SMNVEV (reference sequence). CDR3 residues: CASTNRGFSTEAFF. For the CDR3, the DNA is TGTGCCAGCACCAACAGGGGTTTTAGCACTGAAGCTTTCTTT.

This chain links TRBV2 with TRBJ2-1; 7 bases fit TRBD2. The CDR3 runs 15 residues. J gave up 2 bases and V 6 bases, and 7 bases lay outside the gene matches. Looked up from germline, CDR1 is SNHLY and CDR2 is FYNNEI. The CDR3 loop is CASRAGVIPYNEQFF. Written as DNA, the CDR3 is TGTGCCAGCAGGGCGGGGGTCATCCCCTACAATGAGCAGTTCTTC.

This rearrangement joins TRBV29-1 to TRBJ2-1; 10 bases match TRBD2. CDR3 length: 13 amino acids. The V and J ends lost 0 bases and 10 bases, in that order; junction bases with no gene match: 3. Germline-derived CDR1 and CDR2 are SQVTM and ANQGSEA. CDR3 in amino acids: CSVEDGSGGEQFF. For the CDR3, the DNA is TGCAGCGTTGAAGACGGTAGCGGGGGGGAGCAGTTCTTC.

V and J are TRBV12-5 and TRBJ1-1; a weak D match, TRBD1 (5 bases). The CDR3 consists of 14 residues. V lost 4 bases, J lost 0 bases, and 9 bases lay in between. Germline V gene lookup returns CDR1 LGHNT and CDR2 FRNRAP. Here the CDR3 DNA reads TGTGCTAGTGGTTCGGGACTTCTGAACACTGAAGCTTTCTTT. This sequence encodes CASGSGLLNTEAFF.

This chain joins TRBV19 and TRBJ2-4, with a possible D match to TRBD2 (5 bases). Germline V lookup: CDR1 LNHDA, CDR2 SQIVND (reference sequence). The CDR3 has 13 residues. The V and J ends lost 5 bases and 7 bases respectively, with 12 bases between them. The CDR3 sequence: CASSPGEKNIQYF. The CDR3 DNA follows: TGTGCCAGTAGTCCCGGGGAGAAGAACATTCAGTACTTC. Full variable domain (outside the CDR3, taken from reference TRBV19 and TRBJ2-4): DGGITQSPKYLFRKEGQNVTLSCEQNLNHDAMYWYRQDPGQGLRLIYYSQIVNDFQKGDIAEGYSVSREKKESFPLTVTSAQKNPTAFYLCASSPGEKNIQYFGAGTRLSVL.

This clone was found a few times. The chain's CDR3 is CASSFQRSRYEQYF. DNA for the CDR3: TGTGCCAGCAGTTTTCAGCGGTCCCGGTACGAGCAGTACTTC. The chain combines TRBV28 with TRBJ2-7; TRBD2 is a possible D gene (5 bases). Germline lookup yields CDR1 MDHEN and CDR2 SYDVKM. The CDR3 loop spans 14 amino acids. The V gene lost 3 bases and the J gene lost 4 bases, with 13 bases spanning the gap.

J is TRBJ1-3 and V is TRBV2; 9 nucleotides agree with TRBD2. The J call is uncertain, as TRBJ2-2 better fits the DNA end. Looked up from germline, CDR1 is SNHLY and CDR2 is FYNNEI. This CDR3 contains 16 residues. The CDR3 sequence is CASSVESGRSGGELFF. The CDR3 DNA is TGTGCCAGCAGTGTCGAAAGCGGGAGGTCGGGCGGGGAGCTGTTTTTT.

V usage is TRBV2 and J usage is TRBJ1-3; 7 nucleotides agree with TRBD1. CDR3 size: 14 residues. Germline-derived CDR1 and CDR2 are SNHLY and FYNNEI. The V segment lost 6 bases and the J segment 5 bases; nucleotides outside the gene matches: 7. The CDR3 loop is CASRYGTDRNTIYF. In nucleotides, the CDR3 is TGTGCCAGCAGGTACGGGACAGACCGAAACACCATATATTTT.